These 3 T cell receptor beta chains were sequenced from one sample in a study of blood T cells in healthy people across ages. The use of a sample-barcoded 5' primer and a J-beta primer mix characterized a second PCR of 7 to 11 cycles. MiXCR, applied by TCRdb to the 5' RACE reads, yields one record per CDR3 protein. The profile shows 1.5 million to 2 million distinct CDR3 sequences, roughly 43% of them singletons. Sequencing used blood. These receptors were obtained from a human donor in good health.

The V call is TRBV14, the J call TRBJ1-2, with D perhaps matching TRBD1 (6 bases). Germline V gene lookup returns CDR1 SGHDN and CDR2 FVKESK. Trimming took 4 bases from V and 1 from J, leaving 16 bases between them. The CDR3 totals 16 residues. The CDR3 protein is CASSPKGVYLNYGYTF. DNA for the CDR3: TGTGCCAGCAGCCCAAAGGGGGTTTACCTTAACTATGGCTACACCTTC.

The rearrangement joins TRBV11-1 to TRBJ2-5; TRBD1 matches at 10 bases. V was pared by 4 bases and J by 1 base, with 6 bases of the junction left unmatched. There are 16 residues in the CDR3. Germline CDR1 is SGHAT and CDR2 is FQDESV (reference sequence). CDR3 sequence reads: CASSSWDRGTQETQYF. CDR3 nucleotides: TGTGCCAGCAGCTCCTGGGACAGGGGCACCCAAGAGACCCAGTACTTC.

V and J are TRBV20-1 and TRBJ2-7; a possible D gene is TRBD2 (6 bases). CDR3 length equals 17 residues. Trimming removed 3 bases at V and 2 bases at J, with 23 bases between. Germline CDR1 DFQATT, CDR2 SNEGSKA (reference sequence). The CDR3 coding sequence is TGCAGTGCTAGGGGCGTCGGGTGGACGGGGGAAACCTACGAGCAGTACTTC. It translates to CSARGVGWTGETYEQYF.